This T cell receptor beta chain emerged from a study of metastatic and nonmetastatic thyroid tumors. With 7 bases removed from V and 2 bases from J, the gap between germline ends came to 27 bases. The CDR3 contains 19 residues. CDR1 and CDR2 from the germline V gene are SNHLY and FYNNEI. TCRdb re-analyzed the PCR reads through MiXCR. The table lists tens of thousands of clones, approximately 12% of them singletons. There were no patients who had received any treatment before thyroid surgery. Input material: blood. The V call is TRBV2, the J call TRBJ1-5; tentatively, D is TRBD1 (6 bases). The TCR comes from a female donor with papillary thyroid cancer or a benign thyroid nodule (not recorded which). Some clones in this sample may be carry-over from other donors' samples. CDR3 nucleotide sequence: TGTGCCAGCATACCTCCCCGACAGGCCGGGCGTTTGGGCAATCAGCCCCAGCATTTT. Translation: CASIPPRQAGRLGNQPQHF.